The present entry profiles one T cell receptor (beta chain) with its context. The sample is drawn from a study of technical replicates of blood from a few donors. CDR3 size: 16 residues. Germline-derived CDR1 and CDR2 are SGHDT and YYEEEE. Trimming took 4 bases from V and 1 from J; bases not matched to a gene: 11. The assay was immunoSEQ multiplex PCR, and TCRdb's table has in-frame clones only and misses some. The sample lists 70,000 to 80,000 clones; approximately 97% were seen once. The chain uses TRBV5-6 and TRBJ2-7, with 7 bases identical to TRBD2. The receptor was isolated from a human donor in good health. The specimen was T cells isolated from PBMCs. The CDR3 DNA is TGTGCCAGCAGCCTGGCGGGTCCTAGCGGATCCTACGAGCAGTACTTC. This encodes CASSLAGPSGSYEQYF.